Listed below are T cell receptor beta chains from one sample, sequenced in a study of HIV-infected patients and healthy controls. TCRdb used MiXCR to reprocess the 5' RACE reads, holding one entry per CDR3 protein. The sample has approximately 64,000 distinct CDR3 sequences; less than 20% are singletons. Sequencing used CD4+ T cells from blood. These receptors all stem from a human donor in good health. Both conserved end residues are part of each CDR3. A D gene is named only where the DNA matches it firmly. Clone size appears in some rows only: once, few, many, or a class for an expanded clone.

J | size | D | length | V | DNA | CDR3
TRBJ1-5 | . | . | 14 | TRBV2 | TGTGCCAGCAGTGAAGAGATAGGGCGGCAGCCCCAGCATTTT | CASSEEIGRQPQHF
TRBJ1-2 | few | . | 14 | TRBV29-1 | TGCAGCGTTGACCCGAGGGTCTCAGACTATGGCTACACCTTC | CSVDPRVSDYGYTF
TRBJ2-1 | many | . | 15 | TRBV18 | TGTGCCAGCTCACCAGGGATAATTTACGGCAATGAGCAGTTCTTC | CASSPGIIYGNEQFF
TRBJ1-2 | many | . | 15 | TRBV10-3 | TGTGCCATCAGTGAAGCAGGGGACTTTAACTATGGCTACACCTTC | CAISEAGDFNYGYTF
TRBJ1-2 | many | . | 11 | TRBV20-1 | TGCAGTGCTAGAGATCTGCGGGGCTACACCTTC | CSARDLRGYTF
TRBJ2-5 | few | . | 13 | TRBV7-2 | TGTGCCAGCAGCTTTTACATATCAGAGACCCAGTACTTC | CASSFYISETQYF
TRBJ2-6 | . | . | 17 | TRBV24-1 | TGTGCCACCAGTGAGAAGGCTGGGCCTCTGGGGGCCAACGTCCTGACTTTC | CATSEKAGPLGANVLTF
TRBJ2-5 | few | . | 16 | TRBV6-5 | TGTGCCAGCAGTTACAGGGGGATTAGACCCCAAGAGACCCAGTACTTC | CASSYRGIRPQETQYF
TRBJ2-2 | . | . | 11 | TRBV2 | TGTGCCAGTTCCTTTATCGGGGAGCTGTTTTTT | CASSFIGELFF
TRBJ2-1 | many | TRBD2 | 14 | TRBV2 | TGTGCCAGCAGGGGACTAGCGGGACGCAATGAGCAGTTCTTC | CASRGLAGRNEQFF